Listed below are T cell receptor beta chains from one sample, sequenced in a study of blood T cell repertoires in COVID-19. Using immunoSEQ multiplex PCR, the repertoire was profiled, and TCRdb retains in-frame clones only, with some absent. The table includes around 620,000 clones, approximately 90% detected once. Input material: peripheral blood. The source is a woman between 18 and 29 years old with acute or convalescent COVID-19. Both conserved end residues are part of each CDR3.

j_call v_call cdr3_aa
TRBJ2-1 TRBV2 CASPPSGAYEQFF
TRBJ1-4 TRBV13 CASSLAGGFVNEKLFF
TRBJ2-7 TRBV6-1 CASSESIAGAIYEQYF
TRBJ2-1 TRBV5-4 CASSLQAGGPRGEQFF
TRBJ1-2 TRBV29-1 CSVEDERSGVNTF
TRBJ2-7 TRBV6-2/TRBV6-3 CASSSGTGGAEEQYF
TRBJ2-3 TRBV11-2 CASSFSGKSTDTQYF
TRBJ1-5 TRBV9 CASSYKAGGQPQHF
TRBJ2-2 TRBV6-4 CASSDSRRNTGELFF
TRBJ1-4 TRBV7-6 CASSFGGSLNEKLFF
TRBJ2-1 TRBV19 CASSIFEGAMSYNEQFF
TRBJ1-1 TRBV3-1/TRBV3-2 CASSKQTGSTEAFF
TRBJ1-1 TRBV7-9 CASSSAGGLKFRAFF
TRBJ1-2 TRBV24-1 CATSGGQGRTNYGYTF
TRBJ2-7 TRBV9 CASSVGTGSREQYF
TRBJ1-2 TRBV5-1 CASSLRQGIYGYTF
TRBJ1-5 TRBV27 CASRAGGVSNQPQHF